This TCR beta chain was obtained from a study of T-cell memory formation after mild COVID-19. Study details: TCR clusters mostly belonged to single donors.

TCRdb redid the calling of the 5' RACE reads with MiXCR, one entry per CDR3 protein. The data hold 350,000 or so distinct CDR3 sequences, with approximately 21% observed a single time. The CDR3 loop spans 13 amino acids. Between the trimmed V and J ends, which lost 6 bases and 4 bases, there was a span of 12 bases. This clonotype turned up a few times. The TCR originated in an adult woman who had mild COVID-19 (a few samples of this study predate the infection). Cell type and time point are not known. The chain carries TRBV12-3 or TRBV12-4 and TRBJ1-2; perhaps TRBD1 as D (5 bases). Sequencing was done on a sample of PBMCs or a T cell subset sorted from them (not recorded which). The CDR3 DNA follows: TGTGCCAGCAGCAGGGACGGTGTCTATGGCTACACCTTC. Translating it yields CASSRDGVYGYTF.